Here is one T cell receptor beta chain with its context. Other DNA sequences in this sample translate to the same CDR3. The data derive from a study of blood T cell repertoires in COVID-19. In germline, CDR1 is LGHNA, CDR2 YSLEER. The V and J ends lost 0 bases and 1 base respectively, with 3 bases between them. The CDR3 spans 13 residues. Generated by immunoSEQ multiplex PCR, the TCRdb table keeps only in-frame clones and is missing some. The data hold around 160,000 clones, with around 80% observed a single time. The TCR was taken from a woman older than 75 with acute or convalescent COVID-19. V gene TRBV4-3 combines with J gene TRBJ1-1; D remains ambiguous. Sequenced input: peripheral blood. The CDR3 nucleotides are TGCGCCAGCAGCCAAGACAGGAACACTGAAGCTTTCTTT. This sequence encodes CASSQDRNTEAFF.